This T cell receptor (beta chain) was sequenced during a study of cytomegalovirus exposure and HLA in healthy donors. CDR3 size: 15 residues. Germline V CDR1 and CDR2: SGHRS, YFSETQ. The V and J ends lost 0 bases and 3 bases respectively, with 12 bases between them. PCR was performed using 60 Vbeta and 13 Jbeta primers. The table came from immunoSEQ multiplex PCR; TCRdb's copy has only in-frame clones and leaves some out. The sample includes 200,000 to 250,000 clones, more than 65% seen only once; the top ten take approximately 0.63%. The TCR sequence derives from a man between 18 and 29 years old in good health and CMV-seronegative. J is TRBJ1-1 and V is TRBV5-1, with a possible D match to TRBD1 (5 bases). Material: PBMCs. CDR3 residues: CASSLEPGLHTEAFF. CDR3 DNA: TGCGCCAGCAGCTTGGAACCGGGACTTCACACTGAAGCTTTCTTT.